These T cell receptor beta chains were read from a single sample in a study of cytomegalovirus exposure and HLA in healthy donors. The protocol was immunoSEQ multiplex PCR, while the TCRdb copy is restricted to in-frame clones and leaves out a portion. The data show some 150,000 clones, roughly 70% seen once. The sequenced sample was PBMCs. All receptors come from a man aged 25 to 45 in good health and CMV-seronegative. The CDR3 runs from the conserved cysteine through the conserved F or W. D genes are given only for firm matches. Not all rows give a size; the values are once, few, many and, for expanded clones, a class.

-	TRBV5-4	14	-	TRBJ2-7	CASSLVGLVGEQYF	TGTGCCAGCAGCTTGGTTGGCCTTGTCGGGGAGCAGTACTTC
-	TRBV7-8	16	-	TRBJ1-6	CASREEQGRYNSPLHF	TGTGCCAGCAGGGAGGAACAGGGCAGATATAATTCACCCCTCCACTTT
-	TRBV10-3	14	TRBD2	TRBJ2-1	CAIRPGLAGDEQFF	TGTGCCATCAGACCGGGACTAGCGGGGGATGAGCAGTTCTTC
-	TRBV2	15	TRBD2	TRBJ2-3	CASSHGTSGADTQYF	TGTGCCAGCAGCCACGGGACTAGCGGGGCAGATACGCAGTATTTT
-	TRBV19	13	-	TRBJ1-4	CASSMASRGGMFF	TGTGCCAGTAGTATGGCCTCACGCGGGGGTATGTTTTTT
-	TRBV5-4	15	TRBD1	TRBJ2-2	CASSPPTGTTGELFF	TGTGCCAGCAGCCCGCCGACAGGGACGACCGGGGAGCTGTTTTTT
-	TRBV29-1	15	TRBD2	TRBJ2-2	CSVVRGGRNTGELFF	TGCAGCGTTGTACGGGGGGGCCGGAACACCGGGGAGCTGTTTTTT
-	TRBV30	14	TRBD2	TRBJ2-1	CAWSRVAGENEQFF	TGTGCCTGGAGTAGGGTAGCGGGGGAAAATGAGCAGTTCTTC
-	TRBV15	15	-	TRBJ2-5	CATSRTPGLQETQYF	TGTGCCACCAGCAGAACTCCGGGACTTCAAGAGACCCAGTACTTC
once	TRBV4-2	15	-	TRBJ2-5	CASSQEGQLQETQYF	TGTGCCAGCAGCCAAGAGGGCCAGCTCCAAGAGACCCAGTACTTC
-	TRBV29-1	16	-	TRBJ1-4	CSVLTRGRATNEKLFF	TGCAGCGTTCTTACTCGGGGAAGGGCAACTAATGAAAAACTGTTTTTT
-	TRBV28	13	-	TRBJ1-6	CASSIQGYSPLHF	TGTGCCAGCAGTATACAGGGTTATTCACCCCTCCACTTT
-	TRBV4-3	14	-	TRBJ2-2	CASSQDRVSGELFF	TGCGCCAGCAGCCAAGATCGGGTCAGCGGGGAGCTGTTTTTT
-	TRBV6-5	16	-	TRBJ2-5	CASSYRPRNGQETQYF	TGTGCCAGCAGTTACCGTCCCAGGAACGGTCAAGAGACCCAGTACTTC
-	TRBV9	12	-	TRBJ2-7	CASSRTEDEQYF	TGTGCCAGCAGCCGGACAGAAGACGAGCAGTACTTC
-	TRBV30	14	-	TRBJ1-2	CAWSRPEETYGYTF	TGTGCCTGGAGTCGTCCGGAGGAGACCTATGGCTACACCTTC
-	TRBV6-5	15	TRBD2	TRBJ2-3	CASRFGTRKGDTQYF	TGTGCCAGCAGATTCGGGACTAGAAAGGGAGATACGCAGTATTTT
-	TRBV4-3	16	TRBD1	TRBJ1-2	CASSQDSRDRGFGYTF	TGCGCCAGCAGCCAAGATAGTAGGGACAGGGGTTTTGGCTACACCTTC
-	TRBV7-8	14	-	TRBJ2-2	CASSLDINTGELFF	TGTGCCAGCAGCCTGGACATAAACACCGGGGAGCTGTTTTTT
-	TRBV7-9	14	TRBD1	TRBJ1-3	CASRPGGGGNTIYF	TGTGCCAGCAGACCAGGGGGTGGTGGAAACACCATATATTTT
once	TRBV18	15	TRBD1	TRBJ1-1	CASSPRQGAKTEAFF	TGTGCCAGCTCACCCCGACAGGGGGCGAAAACTGAAGCTTTCTTT
-	TRBV6-1	13	-	TRBJ1-6	CASTDTGNSPLHF	TGTGCCAGCACAGACACAGGGAACTCACCCCTCCACTTT
few	TRBV7-8	16	-	TRBJ2-2	CASSTGLLSNTGELFF	TGTGCCAGCAGCACGGGACTGTTATCGAACACCGGGGAGCTGTTTTTT
-	TRBV7-2	17	TRBD2	TRBJ2-3	CASSRGLAGGSLDTQYF	TGTGCCAGCAGCCGTGGACTAGCGGGGGGGTCTTTGGATACGCAGTATTTT
-	TRBV11-2	13	TRBD2	TRBJ2-7	CASSLGGGYEQYF	TGTGCCAGCAGCTTAGGCGGGGGGTACGAGCAGTACTTC
-	TRBV10-3	16	TRBD1	TRBJ2-1	CAISEPSGGSRNEQFF	TGTGCCATCAGTGAGCCTTCAGGGGGATCACGCAATGAGCAGTTCTTC
-	TRBV19	11	TRBD1	TRBJ1-1	CASSLQGEAFF	TGTGCCAGTAGTCTACAGGGGGAAGCTTTCTTT
-	TRBV15	15	-	TRBJ1-5	CATSRDSNGKQPQHF	TGTGCCACCAGCAGAGATTCGAACGGGAAGCAGCCCCAGCATTTT
-	TRBV7-9	14	-	TRBJ1-1	CASSLGAGNTEAFF	TGTGCCAGCAGCTTAGGGGCGGGGAACACTGAAGCTTTCTTT
-	TRBV28	14	TRBD1	TRBJ1-2	CASSFFGQGFGYTF	TGTGCCAGCAGTTTTTTCGGACAGGGGTTTGGCTACACCTTC
-	TRBV28	15	TRBD1	TRBJ2-2	CASRSTGINTGELFF	TGTGCCAGCAGGTCGACAGGGATAAACACCGGGGAGCTGTTTTTT
-	TRBV9	14	TRBD1	TRBJ2-7	CASSSAGQGYEQYF	TGTGCCAGCAGCTCAGCGGGACAGGGCTACGAGCAGTACTTC
-	TRBV7-9	15	-	TRBJ2-2	CASSLASSNSGELFF	TGTGCCAGCAGCTTAGCATCATCGAACTCCGGGGAGCTGTTTTTT
-	TRBV19	13	TRBD1	TRBJ1-5	CASSLYRGEPQHF	TGTGCCAGTAGTCTCTACAGGGGAGAGCCCCAGCATTTT
-	TRBV4-3	15	TRBD2	TRBJ2-7	CASSLGLARTYEQYF	TGCGCCAGCAGCCTAGGACTAGCGAGGACGTACGAGCAGTACTTC
-	TRBV27	12	-	TRBJ2-7	CASSPLGGEQYF	TGTGCCAGCAGTCCCCTCGGAGGGGAGCAGTACTTC
-	TRBV5-1	17	TRBD2	TRBJ2-5	CASSLAGLAGGTETQYF	TGCGCCAGCAGCTTGGCGGGACTAGCGGGGGGTACAGAGACCCAGTACTTC
few	TRBV6-5	13	-	TRBJ2-2	CASSHQQTGELFF	TGTGCCAGCAGTCACCAACAGACCGGGGAGCTGTTTTTT
once	TRBV9	16	-	TRBJ2-7	CASSADTGTSSYERYF	TGTGCCAGCAGCGCCGATACAGGGACGAGCTCCTACGAGCGGTACTTC
-	TRBV19	14	-	TRBJ2-1	CASSMVGIHNEQFF	TGTGCCAGTAGTATGGTCGGGATCCACAATGAGCAGTTCTTC
-	TRBV29-1	14	TRBD1	TRBJ1-1	CSVESRGQGGRAFF	TGCAGCGTTGAGTCCCGCGGACAGGGTGGTCGGGCTTTCTTT
once	TRBV15	14	-	TRBJ1-2	CATSRDRLSYGYPF	TGTGCCACCAGCAGAGATCGACTTTCCTATGGCTACCCCTTC
once	TRBV9	16	TRBD1	TRBJ2-7	CASSERDRDPTYEQYF	TGTGCCAGCAGCGAGAGGGACAGGGACCCAACCTACGAGCAGTACTTC
-	TRBV9	14	-	TRBJ1-6	CASSGGGPGGTLHF	TGTGCCAGCAGCGGTGGGGGGCCCGGGGGGACCCTCCACTTT
-	TRBV7-9	14	TRBD1	TRBJ2-5	CASSSDRGRGEQYF	TGTGCCAGCAGCTCGGACAGGGGCCGAGGGGAGCAGTACTTC
-	TRBV6-5	16	-	TRBJ2-5	CASSYGYRAKRETQYF	TGTGCCAGCAGTTACGGCTACAGGGCCAAGCGGGAGACCCAGTACTTC
-	TRBV6-6	15	-	TRBJ1-2	CASSGFLQGNYGYTF	TGTGCCAGCAGTGGATTTCTACAGGGAAACTATGGCTACACCTTC